The 10 T cell receptor beta chains listed next were all sequenced from one sample in a study of metastatic and nonmetastatic thyroid tumors (TCRdb year 2020). No patient had received any treatment before thyroid surgery. The method behind the library was PCR. Sequencing was carried out with an Illumina HiSeq 4000. In TCRdb, the public reads were trimmed at Q25 with fastp and aligned with MiXCR, with productive beta chains retained. The sample table shows some 93,000 clones, and more than 9.5% are seen once. Jointly, the top ten make up 10% to 12% of the sample. The sequenced sample was blood. All receptors come from a female donor with papillary thyroid cancer or a benign thyroid nodule (not recorded which). Some clones in this sample may be carry-over from other donors' samples.

This clone showed up many times. The chain combines TRBV7-2 with TRBJ2-1, with TRBD1 matching over 8 bases. Unmatched junction bases numbered 15, after V lost 6 bases and J lost 8 bases. The CDR3 is 16 residues long. Germline assignment: CDR1 SGHTA and CDR2 FQGNSA. CDR3 DNA: TGTGCCAGCAGTTCCGGTGTCGACAGGGGCAGGGATGAGCAGTTCTTC. Translating it yields CASSSGVDRGRDEQFF.

Ten or more counts support this clone. CDR3: CASSPSRSGANVLTF. CDR3 coding DNA: TGTGCCAGCAGCCCCAGTCGCTCTGGGGCCAACGTCCTGACTTTC. The J gene is TRBJ2-6, the V gene TRBV7-3; D is unresolved. Trimming took off 5 bases at V and 0 bases at J, with 8 bases between the two ends. The CDR3 contains 15 residues. The germline V gene has CDR1 SGHTA and CDR2 FQGTGA.

This clone came up many times. The V gene is TRBV20-1, the J gene TRBJ1-2, with TRBD1 identical over 7 bases. After removal of 1 base from V and 8 bases from J, the junction contained 10 bases not matched to a gene. The CDR3 is made up of 14 amino acids. The germline gives CDR1 DFQATT, CDR2 SNEGSKA (reference sequence). Here the CDR3 reads CSARAAGGVRGYTF. The CDR3 bases are TGCAGTGCTAGAGCGGCAGGGGGGGTACGGGGCTACACCTTC.

The sample holds many counts of this clone. The genes are TRBV3-1 and TRBJ1-2; D call uncertain. This CDR3 region has 15 residues. Germline lookup yields CDR1 LGHDT and CDR2 YNNKEL (reference sequence). Trimming took off 1 base at V and 4 bases at J, with 13 bases between the two ends. The CDR3: CASSQGEQTAYGYTF. CDR3 bases: TGTGCCAGCAGCCAAGGAGAACAAACCGCCTATGGCTACACCTTC.

This clone was observed at least ten times. The chain employs TRBV2 and TRBJ1-1, with TRBD1 as a possible D gene (6 bases). The CDR3 runs 12 residues. Germline assignment: CDR1 SNHLY and CDR2 FYNNEI. V was clipped by 4 bases and J by 4 bases, with 7 bases between them. Written as DNA, the CDR3 is TGTGCCAGCAGTGTGGGGGCCACTGAAGCTTTCTTT. It is translated as CASSVGATEAFF.

This clone showed up many times. The rearrangement joins TRBV7-2 to TRBJ1-1; a possible D gene is TRBD1 (5 bases). The ends were cut back, 4 bases at V and 2 bases at J, with 11 bases in the middle. This CDR3 is 14 amino acids long. From germline, CDR1 is SGHTA and CDR2 FQGNSA. The DNA of the CDR3 is TGTGCCAGCAGCTCGACAGCCCGAAACACTGAAGCTTTCTTT. Translation: CASSSTARNTEAFF.

This clone was seen at least ten times. The rearrangement links TRBV28 to TRBJ1-4, with TRBD1 matching 7 bases. There are 15 residues in the CDR3. Germline loops: CDR1 MDHEN, CDR2 SYDVKM. Unmatched junction bases numbered 10, after V lost 4 bases and J lost 8 bases. The CDR3 here is CASSSGDRVGEKLFF. DNA of the CDR3: TGTGCCAGCAGTTCCGGAGACAGGGTTGGCGAAAAACTGTTTTTT.

This clone was counted once. The chain is built from TRBV5-1 and TRBJ2-2; possibly TRBD1 for D (5 bases). Trimming stripped 8 bases from V and 4 bases from J, with 27 bases between. CDR1 SGHRS and CDR2 YFSETQ come from the germline V gene. There are 18 residues in the CDR3. The CDR3 spells CARVPRAVTRIGTGELFF. The CDR3 bases are TGCGCCAGGGTCCCCAGGGCTGTGACCCGGATCGGCACCGGGGAGCTGTTTTTT.

This clone was picked up many times. The chain carries TRBV4-1 and TRBJ2-5, with 11 bases fitting TRBD2. CDR3 length: 19 amino acids. V was pared by 1 base and J by 2 bases, with 12 bases of the junction left unmatched. Germline-derived CDR1 and CDR2 are MGHRA and YSYEKL. The chain's CDR3 is CASSQATGLAEGFQETQYF. For the CDR3, the DNA is TGCGCCAGCAGCCAAGCGACGGGACTAGCGGAGGGATTTCAAGAGACCCAGTACTTC.

This clone was found once. The chain couples TRBV28 to TRBJ1-1; D unclear. From germline, CDR1 is MDHEN and CDR2 SYDVKM. V was clipped by 4 bases and J by 0 bases, with 15 bases between them. The CDR3 contains 16 residues. The CDR3 protein is CASSSRLLVVNTEAFF. In DNA form, the CDR3 reads TGTGCCAGCAGTTCCCGCCTGCTCGTGGTGAACACTGAAGCTTTCTTT.